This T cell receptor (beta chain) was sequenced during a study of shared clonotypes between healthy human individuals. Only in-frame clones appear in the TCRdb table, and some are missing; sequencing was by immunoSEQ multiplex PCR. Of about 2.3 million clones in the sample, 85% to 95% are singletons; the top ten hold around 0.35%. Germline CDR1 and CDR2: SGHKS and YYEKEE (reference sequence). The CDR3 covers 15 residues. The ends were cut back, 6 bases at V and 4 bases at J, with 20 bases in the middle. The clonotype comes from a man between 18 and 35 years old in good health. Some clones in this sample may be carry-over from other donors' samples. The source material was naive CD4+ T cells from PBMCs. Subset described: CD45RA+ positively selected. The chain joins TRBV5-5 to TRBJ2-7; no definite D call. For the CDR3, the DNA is TGTGCCAGCACCATTGGGATTCGTCCTGGGTACGAGCAGTACTTC. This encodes CASTIGIRPGYEQYF.